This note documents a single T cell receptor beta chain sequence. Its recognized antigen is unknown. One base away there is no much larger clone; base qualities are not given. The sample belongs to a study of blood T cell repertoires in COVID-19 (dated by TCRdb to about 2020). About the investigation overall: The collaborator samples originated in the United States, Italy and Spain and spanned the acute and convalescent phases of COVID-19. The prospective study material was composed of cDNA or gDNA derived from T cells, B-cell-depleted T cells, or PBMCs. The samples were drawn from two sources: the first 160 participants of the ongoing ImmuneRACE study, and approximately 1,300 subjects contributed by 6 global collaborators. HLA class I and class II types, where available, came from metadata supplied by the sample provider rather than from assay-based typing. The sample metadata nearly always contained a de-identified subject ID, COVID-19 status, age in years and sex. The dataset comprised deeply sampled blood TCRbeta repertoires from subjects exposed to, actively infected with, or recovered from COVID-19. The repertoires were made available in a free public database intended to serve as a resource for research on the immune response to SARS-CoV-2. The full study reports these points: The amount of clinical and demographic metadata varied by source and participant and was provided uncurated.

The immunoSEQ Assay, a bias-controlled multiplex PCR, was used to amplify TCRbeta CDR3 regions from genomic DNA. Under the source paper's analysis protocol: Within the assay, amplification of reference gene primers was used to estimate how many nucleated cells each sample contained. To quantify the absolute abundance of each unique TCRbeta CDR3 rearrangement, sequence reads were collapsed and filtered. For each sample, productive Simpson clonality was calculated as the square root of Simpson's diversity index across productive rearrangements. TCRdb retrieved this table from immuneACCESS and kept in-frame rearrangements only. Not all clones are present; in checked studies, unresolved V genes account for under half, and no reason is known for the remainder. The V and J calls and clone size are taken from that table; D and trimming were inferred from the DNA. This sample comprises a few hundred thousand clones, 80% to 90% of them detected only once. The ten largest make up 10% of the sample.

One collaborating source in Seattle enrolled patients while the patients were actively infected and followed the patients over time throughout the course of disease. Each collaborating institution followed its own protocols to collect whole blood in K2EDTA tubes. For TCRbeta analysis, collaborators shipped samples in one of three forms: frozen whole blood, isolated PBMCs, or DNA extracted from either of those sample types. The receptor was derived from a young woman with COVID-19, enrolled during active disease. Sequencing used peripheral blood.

The DNA is as follows: TGTGCCAGCAGCCCCGGGACAGGACCCACCGGGGAGCTGTTTTTT. This sequence encodes CASSPGTGPTGELFF. The chain is assembled from TRBV7-8 and TRBJ2-2; 8 middle bases align to TRBD1. After removal of 5 bases from V and 4 bases from J, the junction retains 6 bases not matched to a gene. The CDR3 starts with the cysteine, ends with the phenylalanine, and has 15 residues. Just the 45-base CDR3 DNA is kept, in frame starting at base 1. CDR1 and CDR2 were assigned from the germline V gene as SGHVS and FQNEAQ. Here the CDR3 is joined to the reference TRBV7-8 and TRBJ2-2 genes, and the full variable domain is: GAGVSQSPRYKVAKRGQDVALRCDPISGHVSLFWYQQALGQGPEFLTYFQNEAQLDKSGLPSDRFFAERPEGSVSTLKIQRTQQEDSAVYLCASSPGTGPTGELFFGEGSRLTVL.